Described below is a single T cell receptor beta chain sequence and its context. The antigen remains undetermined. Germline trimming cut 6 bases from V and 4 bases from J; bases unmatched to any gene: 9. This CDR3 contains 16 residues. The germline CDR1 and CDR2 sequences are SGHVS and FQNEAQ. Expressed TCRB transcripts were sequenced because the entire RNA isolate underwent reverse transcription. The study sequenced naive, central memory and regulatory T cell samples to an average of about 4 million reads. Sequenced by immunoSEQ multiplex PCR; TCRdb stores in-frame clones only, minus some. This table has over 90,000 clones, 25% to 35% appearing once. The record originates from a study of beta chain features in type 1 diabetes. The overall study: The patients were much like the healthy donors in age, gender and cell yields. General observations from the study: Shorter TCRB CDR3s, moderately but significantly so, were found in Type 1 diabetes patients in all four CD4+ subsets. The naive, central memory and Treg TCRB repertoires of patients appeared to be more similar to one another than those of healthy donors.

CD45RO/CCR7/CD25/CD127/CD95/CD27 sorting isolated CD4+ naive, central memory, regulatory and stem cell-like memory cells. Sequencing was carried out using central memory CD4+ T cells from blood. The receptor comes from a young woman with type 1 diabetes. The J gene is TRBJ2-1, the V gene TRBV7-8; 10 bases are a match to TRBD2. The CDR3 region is CASSFTASGSYNEQFF. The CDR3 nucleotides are TGTGCCAGCAGTTTCACGGCTAGCGGGAGTTACAATGAGCAGTTCTTC.